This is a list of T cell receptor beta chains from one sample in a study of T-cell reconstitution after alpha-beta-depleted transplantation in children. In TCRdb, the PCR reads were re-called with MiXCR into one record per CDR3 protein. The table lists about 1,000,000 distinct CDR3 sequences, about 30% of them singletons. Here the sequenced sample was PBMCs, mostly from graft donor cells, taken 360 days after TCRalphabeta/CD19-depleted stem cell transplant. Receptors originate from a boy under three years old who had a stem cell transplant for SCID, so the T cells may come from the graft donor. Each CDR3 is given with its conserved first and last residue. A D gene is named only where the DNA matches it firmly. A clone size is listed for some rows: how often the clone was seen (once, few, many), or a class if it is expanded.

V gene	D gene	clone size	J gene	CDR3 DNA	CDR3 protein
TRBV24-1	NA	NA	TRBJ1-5	TGTGCCACCAGTGATTGGCAGAGAGTGTATAGCAATCAGCCCCAGCATTTT	CATSDWQRVYSNQPQHF
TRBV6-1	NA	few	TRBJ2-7	TGTGCCAGCAGAAGACCCTTCTCCTACGAGCAGTACTTC	CASRRPFSYEQYF
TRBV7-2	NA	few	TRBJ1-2	TGTGCCAGCAGCCCGGTCGGGCTAAACGGCCCTGGCTACACCTTC	CASSPVGLNGPGYTF
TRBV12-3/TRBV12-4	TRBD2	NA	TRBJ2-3	TGTGCCAGCAGTTTAGACCGGACTAGGGTGGGCCTCACAGATACGCAGTATTTT	CASSLDRTRVGLTDTQYF
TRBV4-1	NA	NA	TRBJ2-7	TGCGCCAGCAGCCAAGTTCCCCAACCTAGCTCCTACGAGCAGTACTTC	CASSQVPQPSSYEQYF
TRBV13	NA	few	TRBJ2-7	TGTGCCAGCAGCTTAGGCAAACGGTACGAGCAGTACTTC	CASSLGKRYEQYF
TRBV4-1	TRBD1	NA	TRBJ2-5	TGCGCCAGCAGCCAAGAGTGGACGGGACAGGGGGAATCTAAAGAGACCCAGTACTTC	CASSQEWTGQGESKETQYF
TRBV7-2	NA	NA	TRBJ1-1	TGTGCCAGCAGCTCGCTCGGGGGTGTCACTGAATCTTTCTTT	CASSSLGGVTESFF
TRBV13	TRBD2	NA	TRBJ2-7	TGTGCCAGCAGCTCTTCCAAGCGGGGGGGCCCCTACGAGCAGTACTTC	CASSSSKRGGPYEQYF
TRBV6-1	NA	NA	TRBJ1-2	TGTGCCAGCGGTAAGGCAGGCGCGAACTATGGCTACACCTTC	CASGKAGANYGYTF
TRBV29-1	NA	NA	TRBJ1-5	TGCAGCGTTGGATTCGGAAATCAGCCCCAGCATTTT	CSVGFGNQPQHF
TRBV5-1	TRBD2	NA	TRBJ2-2	TGCGCCAGCAGCTTCCGGCAGGGCGGGGGCACCGGGGAGCTGTTTTTT	CASSFRQGGGTGELFF
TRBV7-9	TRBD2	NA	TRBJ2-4	TGTGCCAGCAGCTCCCCATCCCTAGCGGGGGGCCCCCTAGCCAAAAACATTCAGTACTTC	CASSSPSLAGGPLAKNIQYF
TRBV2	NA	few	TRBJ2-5	TGTGCCAGCAGTGAATTTCCGCTGGGCCGGGGAGAGACCCAGTACTTC	CASSEFPLGRGETQYF
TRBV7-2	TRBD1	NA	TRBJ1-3	TGTGCCAGCAGCTCCGGGACAGACCCAGGAAACACCATATATTTT	CASSSGTDPGNTIYF
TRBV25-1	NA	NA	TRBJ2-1	TGTGCCAGCAGAGTAACCGGGACAAGGGACGGTGAGCAGTTCTTC	CASRVTGTRDGEQFF
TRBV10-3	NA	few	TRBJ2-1	TGTGCCATAAATGGGGACAAGCCCTACAATGAGCAGTTCTTC	CAINGDKPYNEQFF
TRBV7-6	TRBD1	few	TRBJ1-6	TGTGCCGGCAGCTTAGGGGGACAGGGGACTAATTCACCCCTCCACTTT	CAGSLGGQGTNSPLHF
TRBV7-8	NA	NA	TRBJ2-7	TGTGCCAGCAGCTTATGGGCAGGGGGGGACTCCTACGAGCAGTACTTC	CASSLWAGGDSYEQYF
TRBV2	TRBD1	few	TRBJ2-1	TGTGCCAGCTCCTTACAGGGGGCCCTATACCTACATGAGCAGTCCTTC	CASSLQGALYLHEQSF
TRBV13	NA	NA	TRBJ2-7	TGTGCCAGCAGCCAGGGACATCTATACGAGCAGTACTTC	CASSQGHLYEQYF
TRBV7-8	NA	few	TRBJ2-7	TGTGCCAGCAGTTCAGGGTCTTTCTCCTACGAGCAGTACTTC	CASSSGSFSYEQYF
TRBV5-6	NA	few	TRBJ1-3	TGTGCCAGCAGCCCGGGGCCAGGTCCTGGAAACACCATATATTTT	CASSPGPGPGNTIYF
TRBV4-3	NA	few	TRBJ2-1	TGCGCCAGCAGCCAAGGGGCCTTCGGCGGATCCTACAATGAGCAGTTCTTC	CASSQGAFGGSYNEQFF
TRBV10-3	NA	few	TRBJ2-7	TGTGCCATCAGTGAGTCTTGGGTCGAGCAGTACTTC	CAISESWVEQYF
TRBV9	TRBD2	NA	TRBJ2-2	TGTGCCAGCAGCGTAACTAGCGGGGCCGGGGAGCTGTTTTTT	CASSVTSGAGELFF
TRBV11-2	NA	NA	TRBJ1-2	TGTGCCAGCAGCCGTTCCCGGGACCACTATGGCTACACCTTC	CASSRSRDHYGYTF
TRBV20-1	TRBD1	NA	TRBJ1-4	TGCAGTGCTCTTCCCCGGGACAGGGGCAGATCTAATGAAAAACTGTTTTTT	CSALPRDRGRSNEKLFF
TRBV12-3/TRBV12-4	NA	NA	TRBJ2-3	TGTGCCAGCAGTTCGGGGTGGGATACGCAGTATTTT	CASSSGWDTQYF
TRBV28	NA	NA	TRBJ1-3	TGTGCCAGCAGTTTTCAGAACACCATATATTTT	CASSFQNTIYF
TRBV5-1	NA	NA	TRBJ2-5	TGCGCCAGCAGCTTCTCCCGGGGGCAGGAGACCCAGTACTTC	CASSFSRGQETQYF